The entry below describes one T cell receptor (beta chain). Its antigen remains undetermined. Base qualities are not recorded, but no much larger clone differs from it by a single base. Library generation was performed with the immunoSEQ multiplex PCR assay. For the multiplex PCR, a mixture combining 60 forward primers for TCR Vbeta segments and 13 reverse primers for TCR Jbeta segments was used. The CDR3 region of rearranged TCR beta genes was amplified from genomic DNA with a multiplex PCR assay. Amplified TCR beta libraries were sequenced as 87-base-pair reads on the Illumina HiSeq System. The paper's processing steps were these. A later analysis counted about 80 million unique TCR beta chains across the 666 repertoires, and 9.5 million to 11 million of these chains were shared by at least two donors. Raw reads were error-corrected and collapsed into unique sequences with a nearest-neighbor algorithm that merged closely related sequences to remove PCR and sequencing errors. CDR3 sequences were aligned to IMGT reference sequences to assign V, D and J gene segments. For a sequence to be retained, at least a six-nucleotide match to both a V gene segment and a J gene segment was required. Rearrangements were classified as productive when the CDR3 lacked stop codons and remained in frame with V and J, and all other rearrangements were classified as non-productive. Following IMGT convention, CDR3 was defined as the stretch from the second conserved V-encoded cysteine to the conserved J-encoded phenylalanine. In an earlier analysis of more than 550 of the donors, sequences lacking an unambiguous match to a single V gene segment were excluded. An earlier analysis of about 600 of the donors called V segments functional above 56.7% productive rearrangements and segregating when the between-donor standard deviation exceeded 5%. To diagnose cytomegalovirus status from the catalog of TCR beta chain sequences, a statistical classification framework was built. A later analysis assigned V and J genes by comparing TCR nucleotide sequences with IMGT/GENE-DB human TR gene sequences. The TCRdist pipeline was used in a later analysis to assign CDR3 sequences and most-parsimonious VDJ recombination scenarios. In a later analysis, each TCR beta chain was defined by its CDR3 amino acid sequence together with its V-gene family, and reads without a unique V-gene family were excluded. As a way to deal with suspected cross-contamination and a sequencing artifact, a later analysis dropped 592 nucleotide sequences that were highly shared and had low generation probability. For each public chain, a later analysis derived a clonal expansion index from normalized ranks of inferred template counts within each repertoire. Generation probabilities in a later analysis came from a VDJ recombination model fitted to out-of-frame rearrangements, and those results were checked against IGoR. Hypergeometric tests were used in a later analysis to score TCR-TCR, TCR-HLA and TCR-CMV co-occurrence, with a repertoire-size bias correction applied to the TCR pairs. In a later analysis, false discovery rates were estimated by permuting HLA or CMV assignments 20 times. In a later analysis, co-occurring TCRs were grouped using DBSCAN, with TCRdist sequence similarity added in when clustering inside HLA-allele-positive subsets. Repertoires with fewer than 30,000 or more than 120,000 public chains were left out of co-occurrence clustering, as were a handful of repertoires with anomalous nucleotide sharing. TCRdb took this table from immuneACCESS and kept in-frame rearrangements with V and J called. Such tables lack part of the clones; where checked against another copy, unresolved V genes explain under half of the gap, and the rest is unexplained. D and trimming were read from the DNA, whereas the V and J calls and clone size are those reported in that table. The sample table contains roughly 110,000 clones; only one count was recorded for about two thirds of them. About 2.8% of the sample is held by the ten biggest clonotypes.

For this chain, trimming is 5 bases at the V end and 2 bases at the J end, and the number of junction bases without a gene match is 5. CDR1 and CDR2, looked up from the germline V gene, are SGHTA and FQGTGA. The CDR3 contains 15 residues, cysteine and phenylalanine counted. Kept here is only the CDR3 DNA, which spans 45 bases and is read in frame from base 1. In total, 500 to 700 healthy bone marrow donors made up the cohort. At the time of sampling, every cohort member was nominally healthy, though immune exposures that went unrecorded were likely present. The donor tested CMV seronegative and was one of the 352 seronegative cohort members. Every donor gave a peripheral blood sample, and the peripheral blood mononuclear cells from that sample were used for TCR beta sequencing. The Qiagen DNeasy Blood Extraction Kit was used to extract genomic DNA from the blood cell samples. These data come from a study of cytomegalovirus exposure and HLA in healthy donors (dated by TCRdb to the late 2010s). For the study in its entirety: In an earlier analysis of 550 to 750 of the donors, 250 to 350 Gb of sequence data and some 100 million unique TCR beta sequences from some 170 million T cells were reported. Typing coverage differed by locus: A, B, C, DRB1 and DQB1 were typed in roughly 620-630 donors, DQA1 in about 510, DPA1 in over 600, and DPB1 in 400 to 490. The study aimed to test whether signatures of past pathogen exposure could be identified by cataloging public T cell receptors. HLA typing covered class I and class II loci at four-digit resolution. Of the 300 to 450 genotyped donors, 81% fell in the genetic ancestry cluster associated with self-reported Caucasian donors. To predict cytomegalovirus infection status, the study brought together high-throughput TCR immunosequencing, statistical association of individual TCRs with disease status, and machine learning. The T cell repertoires of 666 subjects were profiled by immunosequencing and related to cytomegalovirus serostatus. All discovery cohort repertoires had been generated on a single sequencing platform. In the later analysis, no new phenotypic data were used to find candidate immune exposures; instead, reliance was placed on TCR beta sequences and their occurrence across donors. Among some 410 genotyped donors of the cohort, an average of around 250,000 unique TCR beta nucleotide sequences was sequenced per donor, of which about 18% were non-productive. Roughly 5 DR-DQ haplotypes were handled as single units for association and clustering, since linkage in the cohort was strong. Besides the first cohort of hundreds of subjects, a separate validation cohort made up of about 120 different subjects was used. A later analysis re-analyzed previously published TCR beta repertoires from about 730 donors and added high-resolution HLA genotyping to study TCR occurrence patterns. Around 320 gigabases of sequencing data and approximately 85 million unique TCR sequences were included in an early release covering roughly 600 HLA-typed donors. A later genetic analysis took genome-wide SNP genotypes for about 55% of the 666 donors and used that subset as a discovery cohort. Donor age, sex, ethnicity and CMV serostatus were compiled together with the repertoire data. An earlier analysis of around 540 of the donors applied high-throughput TCR beta sequencing to assess whether each TCR beta V gene segment acted as functional or pseudogenic.

Broad study findings and their caveats: A cluster of highly shared sequence variants was judged likely to be a technical artifact of the sequencing pipeline. In a later analysis, most CMV-associated TCR beta chains were found to appear HLA-restricted, with HLA associations seemingly driven largely by CMV exposure. In both the original and validation cohorts, the classifier was reported to diagnose cytomegalovirus status with high specificity and sensitivity. An earlier analysis of some 590 of the donors showed that most TCR beta V segments appeared in productive rearrangements either about 87% or about 30% of the time, which broadly matched IMGT annotations. In a later genetic analysis, a missense DCLRE1C variant was associated with V-gene and J-gene trimming of TCR beta chains, and the association was replicated in an independent cohort. A further reported finding was that TCR beta sequences accurately predicted the HLA-A and HLA-B alleles for most subjects in the first cohort. Specific HLA alleles were associated with 15,000 to 20,000 TCR beta sequences at a false discovery rate of 0.05 in a later analysis. Some IMGT-functional V segments, including TRBV6-2 and TRBV6-3, could not be told apart with the 87-base-pair reads, so those segments were excluded. CMV serostatus was the only immune exposure information available for the cohort. In a later genetic analysis, fewer N-insertions in productive TCRs were reported among donors in an Asian-associated ancestry cluster than the roughly 700-donor mean. According to a later analysis, parvovirus B19, influenza, CMV and Epstein-Barr virus appeared linked to several top co-occurrence clusters. According to the authors, the approach could potentially be generalized to other disease states and immunological phenotypes. Most TCR sequences were seen in very few donors, while some public TCRs were found in many individuals. The earlier analysis of approximately 560 of the donors excluded 15 to 20 rarely observed V segments, including chromosome 9 orphons, because counts were too low. The study listed approximately 150 TCR beta chains as associated with cytomegalovirus. In a later analysis, the rate of TCR association differed among HLA loci, with DRB1 alleles having the most associated TCRs and HLA-C alleles having the fewest. Sequencing depth was assumed to be roughly uniform across donors in the presence/absence analyses, though that assumption may not hold. In this cohort, only TCR beta chains were sequenced, and detectable features were limited by the absence of alpha or paired-chain data. Linkage disequilibrium might explain the correlated functional status among segregating V segments, but an unknown experimental factor could not be ruled out. HLA typing was unavailable for some donors at each locus, so association tests used only the typed subset. Compared with equally common non-associated chains, HLA-associated TCR beta chains in a later analysis were more clonally expanded and had lower generation probabilities. Strong co-occurrence of HLA alleles, especially DR and DQ, made assigning TCR associations to individual alleles difficult. In vitro tests confirmed that a few of the cytomegalovirus-associated TCR beta chains recognize cytomegalovirus antigens.

The receptor chain draws on TRBV7-3 and TRBJ2-1; 8 junctional bases match TRBD1. This clonotype originated in a female donor in good health and CMV-seronegative. The sequenced material came from PBMCs. The CDR3: CASSTTGDAYNEQFF. In nucleotide form, the sequence is TGTGCCAGCAGCACGACAGGGGATGCCTACAATGAGCAGTTCTTC.